This TCR beta chain derives from a study of response to subunit inactivated influenza vaccine. Overall study results and limits: The study's authors posited that every seasonal influenza vaccination enlists few new T cells.

A note on this clonotype: The antigen is not known.

Trimming stripped 1 base from V and 6 bases from J, with 16 bases between. This CDR3 has 15 residues. Germline V gene data show CDR1 as SGHTA and CDR2 as FQGNSA. TCRdb reprocessed the RT-PCR reads with MiXCR, giving one entry per CDR3 protein. The sample holds about 780,000 distinct CDR3 sequences, approximately 17% seen once. This receptor was identified in a man in his fifties or sixties who received an inactivated influenza vaccine. The sample in question was PBMCs from blood, obtained roughly 5 days after vaccination. The gene calls are TRBV7-2 and TRBJ2-7; the D gene could be TRBD1 or TRBD2 (5 bases each). CDR3 DNA sequence: TGTGCCAGCAGCTTAGAGTCTGGGGGAAGGGGCGAGCAGTACTTC. Its protein is CASSLESGGRGEQYF.